This TCR beta chain was sequenced during a study of metastatic and nonmetastatic thyroid tumors (dated by TCRdb to 2018 to 2021). In terms of the full investigation: Repertoires were compared across peripheral blood and tumor or nodule tissue samples from malignant and benign thyroid patients.

Counted from cysteine to phenylalanine, this CDR3 has 13 amino acids. Only CDR3 DNA remains: 39 bases, in frame from the first base. V and J lose 2 bases and 3 bases, and a span of 7 bases separates them. The germline V gene provides CDR1 SNHLY and CDR2 FYNNEI. None of the patients had been given any treatment before thyroid surgery. Patient clinical samples collected from 2012 to 2018 were retrospectively analysed using T-cell receptor beta sequencing. Library preparation used PCR. The instrument given in TCRdb is Illumina HiSeq 4000. The TCR beta-chain CDR3 region of each patient was profiled by high-throughput sequencing. For the original study's pipeline: The researchers built a classifier to tell apart papillary thyroid cancer patients with distant metastasis, based on CDR3 differences among clinicopathological groups. Repertoire diversity was assessed with the Shannon index, and tumor-blood repertoire similarity with the Morisita-Horn index. TCRdb reprocessing: public reads trimmed at Q25 with fastp, clones called with MiXCR, in-frame beta chains kept. TCRdb, not the original authors, processed these V and J calls. In this sample the table shows more than 35,000 clones, 13% of which occur a single time. Roughly 9.5% of the sample rests with the top ten.

Many counts were recorded for this clone. Its recognized antigen is unknown. Base qualities are not provided; no much larger clone lies one nucleotide away. Paper-wide results and their limitations: In both blood and tumor samples, malignant tumors were reported to have significantly higher TCR beta diversity than benign nodules.

The source material was blood. The TCR originated in a female donor with papillary thyroid cancer or a benign thyroid nodule (not recorded which). Some clones in this sample may be carry-over from other donors' samples. Recombination joined TRBV2 with TRBJ1-2; the D gene is possibly TRBD1, with 5 bases matching. The CDR3 sequence is CASSELGDYGYTF. The nucleotide sequence reads TGTGCCAGCAGTGAACTAGGGGACTATGGCTACACCTTC.